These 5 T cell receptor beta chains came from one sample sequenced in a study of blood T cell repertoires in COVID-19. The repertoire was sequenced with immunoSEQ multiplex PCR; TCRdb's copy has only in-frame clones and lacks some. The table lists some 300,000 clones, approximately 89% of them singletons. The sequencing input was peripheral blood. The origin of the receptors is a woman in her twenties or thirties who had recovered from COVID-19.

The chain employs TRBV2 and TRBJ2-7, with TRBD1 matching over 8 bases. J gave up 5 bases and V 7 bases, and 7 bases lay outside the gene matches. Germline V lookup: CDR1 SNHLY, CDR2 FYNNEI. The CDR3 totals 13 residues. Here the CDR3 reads CASTGTGSHEQYF. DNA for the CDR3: TGTGCCAGCACTGGGACAGGCAGCCACGAGCAGTACTTC.

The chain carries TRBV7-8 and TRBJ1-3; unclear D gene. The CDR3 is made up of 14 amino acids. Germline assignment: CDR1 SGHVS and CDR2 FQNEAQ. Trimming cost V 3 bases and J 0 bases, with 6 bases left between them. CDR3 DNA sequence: TGTGCCAGCAGCTTTCAGATCTCTGGAAACACCATATATTTT. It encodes CASSFQISGNTIYF.

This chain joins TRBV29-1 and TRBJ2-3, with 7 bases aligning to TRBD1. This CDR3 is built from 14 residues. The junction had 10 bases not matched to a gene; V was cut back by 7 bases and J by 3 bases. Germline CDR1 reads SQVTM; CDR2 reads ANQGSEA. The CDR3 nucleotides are TGCAGCGCAGAAACAGGGGTTGGGACAGATACGCAGTATTTT. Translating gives CSAETGVGTDTQYF.

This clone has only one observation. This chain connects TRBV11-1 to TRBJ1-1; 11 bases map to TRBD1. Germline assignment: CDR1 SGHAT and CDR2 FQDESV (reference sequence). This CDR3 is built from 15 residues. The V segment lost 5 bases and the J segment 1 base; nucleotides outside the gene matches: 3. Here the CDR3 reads CASSRDRGANTEAFF. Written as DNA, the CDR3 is TGTGCCAGCAGCCGGGACAGGGGGGCGAACACTGAAGCTTTCTTT.

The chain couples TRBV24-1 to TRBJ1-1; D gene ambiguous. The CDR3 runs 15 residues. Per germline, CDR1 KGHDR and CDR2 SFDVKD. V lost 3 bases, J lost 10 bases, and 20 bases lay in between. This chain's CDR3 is CATSDDRPGFQAAFF. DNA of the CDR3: TGTGCCACCAGTGATGATAGACCTGGGTTCCAGGCAGCTTTCTTT.